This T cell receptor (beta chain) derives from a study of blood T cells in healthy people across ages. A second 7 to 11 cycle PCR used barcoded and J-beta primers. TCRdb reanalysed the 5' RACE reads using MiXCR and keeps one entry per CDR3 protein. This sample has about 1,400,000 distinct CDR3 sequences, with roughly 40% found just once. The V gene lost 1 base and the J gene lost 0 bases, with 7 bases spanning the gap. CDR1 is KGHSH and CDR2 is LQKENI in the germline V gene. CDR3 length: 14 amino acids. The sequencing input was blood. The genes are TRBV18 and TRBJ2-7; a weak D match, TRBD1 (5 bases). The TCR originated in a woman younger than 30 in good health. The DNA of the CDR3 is TGTGCCAGCTCACCACAGGGGAACTCCTACGAGCAGTACTTC. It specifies CASSPQGNSYEQYF.